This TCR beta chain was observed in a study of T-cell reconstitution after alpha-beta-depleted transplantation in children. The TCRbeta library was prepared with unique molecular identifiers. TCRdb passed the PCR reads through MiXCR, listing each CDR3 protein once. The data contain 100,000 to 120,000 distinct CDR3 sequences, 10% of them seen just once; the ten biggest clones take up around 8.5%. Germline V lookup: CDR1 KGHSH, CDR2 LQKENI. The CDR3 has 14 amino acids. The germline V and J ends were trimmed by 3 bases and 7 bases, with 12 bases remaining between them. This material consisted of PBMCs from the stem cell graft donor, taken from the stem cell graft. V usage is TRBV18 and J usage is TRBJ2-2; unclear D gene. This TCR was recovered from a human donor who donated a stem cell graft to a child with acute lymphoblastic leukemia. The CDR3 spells CASSPTQTRGELFF. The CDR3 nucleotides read TGTGCCAGCTCACCGACACAGACCCGCGGGGAGCTGTTTTTT.